This entry is about one TCR beta chain. Its antigen is not identified. Libraries were prepared by immunoSEQ multiplex PCR; TCRdb keeps only in-frame clonotypes and omits some of them. Of approximately 80,000 clones listed, approximately 94% are singletons. The CDR3 loop spans 13 amino acids. Unmatched junction bases numbered 0, after V lost 8 bases and J lost 1 base. Germline CDR1 reads MNHEY; CDR2 reads SMNVEV (reference sequence). This entry belongs to a study of OX40 agonist ivuxolimab in advanced cancers. Study at large: The dose-escalation group included hepatocellular carcinoma, melanoma, renal cell carcinoma and head and neck cancer.

Study findings and constraints: What antigens the expanded peripheral T cells recognized was never established. The mean number of expanded clones was higher in CD8+ T cells than in CD4+. Some nonresponders likewise displayed low normalized T-cell clonal expansion.

The specimen comprised CD4+ or CD8+ T cells sorted from blood, sampled in a trial of the OX40 agonist ivuxolimab. This receptor was obtained from an adult with an advanced solid tumor such as melanoma, head and neck, liver or kidney cancer. The chain uses TRBV27 and TRBJ2-7; 12 positions match TRBD2. The CDR3 bases are TGTGCCAGCGGACTAGCGGGATCCTACGAGCAGTACTTC. Residues: CASGLAGSYEQYF.